This T cell receptor beta chain was recorded in a study of shared clonotypes between healthy human individuals. Study-wide background: Three plates were used per donor for CD4 naive, three for CD4 memory, two for CD8 naive and one for CD8 memory.

Healthy HIV-negative adults with no recent acute infections or vaccinations were recruited as donors. The investigators split CD4+ cells into a CD45RA+ naive subset and a CD45RA-negative memory subset. Authors' analysis steps: Filtering differed for immunoSEQ, which gave only junction sequences without quality scores. TCRdb's table, derived via immunoSEQ multiplex PCR, lists solely in-frame clones and lacks some. From that table come the V and J calls and clone size; the DNA was used to work out D and trimming. The table has around 1.1 million clones, 70% to 85% seen once. There are 16 residues in the CDR3. Per the germline V gene, CDR1 is KGHSH and CDR2 is LQKENI. V lost 5 bases to trimming and J lost 0 bases, with 13 bases between them.

The chain has TRBV18 and TRBJ1-4; D gene uncertain. Sequencing used memory CD4+ T cells from PBMCs. Subset in this sample: CD45RA-negative fraction. This sequence originates from a young man in good health. Some clones in this sample may be carry-over from other donors' samples. In DNA, the CDR3 is TGTGCCAGCTCATTTAACGGAGGAGCAACTAATGAAAAACTGTTTTTT. It encodes CASSFNGGATNEKLFF. The variable domain in full, with the rest retrieved from reference TRBV18 and TRBJ1-4, is NAGVMQNPRHLVRRRGQEARLRCSPMKGHSHVYWYRQLPEEGLKFMVYLQKENIIDESGMPKERFSAEFPKEGPSILRIQQVVRGDSAAYFCASSFNGGATNEKLFFGSGTQLSVL.